The clone carrying this TCR beta chain was observed a handful of times. Its antigen is undetermined. The data belong to a study of T cell repertoires in cytomegalovirus infection. Overall study findings and caveats: Predominance within the ex vivo response was attributable to HLA-C-restricted CMV-specific TCR beta clonotypes.

Each CDR3 protein gets one entry after TCRdb re-called the reads with MiXCR. This sample has fewer than 550,000 distinct CDR3 sequences, with 15% to 20% found just once. The sequenced sample consisted of CD8+ T cells from PBMCs. This sequence was found in a human donor in good health (CMV status not recorded). Some clones in this sample may be carry-over from other donors' samples.

The CDR3 protein is CASSEHASSYNEQFF. CDR3 DNA sequence: TGTGCCAGCAGTGAGCACGCCAGCTCCTACAATGAGCAGTTCTTC. The rearrangement links TRBV2 to TRBJ2-1; D is unclear. Trimming took off 3 bases at V and 0 bases at J, with 9 bases between the two ends. The CDR3 spans 15 residues. Germline loops: CDR1 SNHLY, CDR2 FYNNEI.